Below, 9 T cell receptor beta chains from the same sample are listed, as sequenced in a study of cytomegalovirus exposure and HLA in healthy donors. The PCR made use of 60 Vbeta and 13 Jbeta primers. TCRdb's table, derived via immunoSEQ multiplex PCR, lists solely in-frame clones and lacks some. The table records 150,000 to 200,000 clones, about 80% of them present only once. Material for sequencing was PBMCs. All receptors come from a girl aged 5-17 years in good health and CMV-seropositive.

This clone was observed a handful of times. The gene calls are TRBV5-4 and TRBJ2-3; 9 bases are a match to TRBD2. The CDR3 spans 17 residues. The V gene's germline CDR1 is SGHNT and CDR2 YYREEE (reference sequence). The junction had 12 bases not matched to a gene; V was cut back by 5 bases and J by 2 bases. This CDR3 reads CASSPAAGGPTTDTQYF. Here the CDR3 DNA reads TGTGCCAGCAGTCCGGCAGCGGGAGGCCCCACCACAGATACGCAGTATTTT.

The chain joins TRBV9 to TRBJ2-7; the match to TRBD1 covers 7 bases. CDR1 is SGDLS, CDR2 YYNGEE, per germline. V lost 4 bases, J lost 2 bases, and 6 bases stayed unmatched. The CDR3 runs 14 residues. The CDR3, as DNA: TGTGCCAGCAGCTCGACAGGGATCCCCTACGAGCAGTACTTC. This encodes CASSSTGIPYEQYF.

Written as DNA, the CDR3 is TGTGCCTGGAGTGTTGGGGGCCCGGTCTACGAGCAGTACTTC. Its protein is CAWSVGGPVYEQYF. The chain carries TRBV30 and TRBJ2-7; a possible D gene is TRBD1 (6 bases). From germline, CDR1 is GTSNPN and CDR2 SVGIG (reference sequence). The CDR3 has 14 amino acids. The V gene lost 0 bases and the J gene lost 3 bases, with 12 bases spanning the gap.

This CDR3 reads CASTGRGVKLFF. The CDR3 region has the DNA TGCGCCAGCACCGGACGGGGAGTGAAACTGTTTTTT. The chain couples TRBV10-2 to TRBJ1-4; D not resolved. The ends were cut back, 7 bases at V and 11 bases at J, with 14 bases in the middle. This CDR3 comprises 12 residues. Germline V CDR1 and CDR2: WSHSY, SAAADI.

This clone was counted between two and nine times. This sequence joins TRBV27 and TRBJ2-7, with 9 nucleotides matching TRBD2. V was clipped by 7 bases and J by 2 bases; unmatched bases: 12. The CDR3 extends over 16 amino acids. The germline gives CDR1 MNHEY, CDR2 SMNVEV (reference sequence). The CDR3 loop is CASTPSSGERTYEQYF. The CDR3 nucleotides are TGTGCCAGCACCCCATCTAGCGGGGAGCGTACCTACGAGCAGTACTTC.

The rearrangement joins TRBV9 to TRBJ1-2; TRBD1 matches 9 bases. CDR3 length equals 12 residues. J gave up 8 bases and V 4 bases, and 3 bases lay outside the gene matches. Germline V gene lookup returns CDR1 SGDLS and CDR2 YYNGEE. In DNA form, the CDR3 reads TGTGCCAGCAGCCGACAGGGGGAGGGCTACACCTTC. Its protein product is CASSRQGEGYTF.

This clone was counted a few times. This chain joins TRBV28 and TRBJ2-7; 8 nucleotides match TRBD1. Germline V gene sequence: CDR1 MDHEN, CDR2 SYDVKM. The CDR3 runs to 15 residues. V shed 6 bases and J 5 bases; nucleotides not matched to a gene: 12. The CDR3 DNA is TGTGCCAGCAGCCCCTTTCGGACAGGGCTCCACGAGCAGTACTTC. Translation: CASSPFRTGLHEQYF.

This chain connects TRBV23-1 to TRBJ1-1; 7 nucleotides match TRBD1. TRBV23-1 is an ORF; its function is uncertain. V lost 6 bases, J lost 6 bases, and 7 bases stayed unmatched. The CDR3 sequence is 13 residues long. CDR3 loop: CASRDRVWAEAFF. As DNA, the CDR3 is TGCGCCAGCAGAGACAGGGTTTGGGCTGAAGCTTTCTTT.

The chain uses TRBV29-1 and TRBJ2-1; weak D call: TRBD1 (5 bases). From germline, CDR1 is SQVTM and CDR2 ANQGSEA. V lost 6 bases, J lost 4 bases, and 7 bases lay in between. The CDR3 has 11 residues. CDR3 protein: CSVTGYNEQFF. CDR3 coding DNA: TGCAGCGTAACAGGTTACAATGAGCAGTTCTTC.